This T cell receptor beta chain is drawn from a study of PD-1 and CTLA-4 blockade in melanoma. Data came from immunoSEQ multiplex PCR; TCRdb stores just in-frame clones and leaves some out. The sample includes about 7,200 clones, over 70% seen only once; the top ten take roughly 40%. This CDR3 is 16 amino acids long. Germline CDR1 is SEHNR and CDR2 is FQNEAQ (reference sequence). Losses at the gene ends were 5 bases for V and 2 bases for J; bases not matched to a gene: 7. Specimen: CD8+ T cells from peripheral blood, collected before anti-PD-1 treatment. This sequence joins TRBV7-9 and TRBJ2-3, with 10 positions matching TRBD2. The TCR comes from a human donor with melanoma. CDR3 loop: CASSPLAGVVTDTQYF. CDR3 bases: TGTGCCAGCAGCCCGCTAGCGGGAGTGGTCACAGATACGCAGTATTTT.